This T cell receptor (beta chain) was sequenced during a study of OX40 agonist ivuxolimab in advanced cancers. Study-level background: The costimulatory receptor OX40 (CD134) was targeted by ivuxolimab, a fully human IgG2 agonistic monoclonal antibody. Intravenous ivuxolimab was administered to patients every 2 weeks at six dose levels: 0.01, 0.1, 0.3, 1.5, 3 and 10 mg/kg. Among the 52 dose-escalation patients, approximately 20 had hepatocellular carcinoma, approximately 15 melanoma, 9 renal cell carcinoma and 9 head and neck cancer. The dose-escalation cohort was roughly 83% male with a mean age of around 62 years, ranging from roughly 20 to 80. Patients were allowed to have had prior anti-PD-1, anti-PD-L1 or anti-CTLA-4 therapy, and approximately 40% of the dose-escalation patients had previously received checkpoint inhibitors. Partial responses occurred in three dose-escalation patients: two with cutaneous melanoma and one with hepatocellular carcinoma. The purpose of peripheral TCRbeta sequencing was to test whether ivuxolimab changed TCR sequence diversity and led to clonal T-cell expansion. The paper reports the monotherapy dose-escalation portion (N of about 54 patients) of the phase I ivuxolimab trial.

CDR1 and CDR2, per the germline V gene (reference sequence), are SGHNT and YYREEE. V and J are trimmed by 3 bases and 0 bases, and the gene matches miss 11 bases of the junction. The CDR3 runs 17 residues from the cysteine to the phenylalanine. The kept DNA is CDR3 alone, 51 bases in frame from the first base. Patients with autoimmune disease history or receiving systemic immunosuppression were excluded from the trial. Peripheral blood for TCR sequencing was collected from all dose cohorts at baseline, on cycle 4 day 1, and on cycle 7 day 1. Samples were obtained from an open-label, multicenter, first-in-human phase I dose-escalation trial of ivuxolimab. Adults with locally advanced or metastatic head and neck squamous cell, hepatocellular, melanoma or renal cell carcinoma were enrolled in the trial. Before TCR sequencing, CD4+ T cells and CD8+ T cells from peripheral blood were sorted into separate populations.

Genomic DNA was extracted from sorted cells for sequencing of the TCRbeta CDR3 region. The immunoSEQ Assay was used for sequencing of TCRbeta CDR3 regions. The clones in this table, taken by TCRdb from immuneACCESS, are in-frame only. Not every clone is retained; where verified, under half of the shortfall comes from an unresolved V gene, and the cause of the rest is unknown. The sample yields 55,000 to 70,000 clones; 84% were counted once. Jointly, the top ten make up 4% to 5.5% of the sample. Paper-wide results and their limitations: At doses from 0.1 to 3.0 mg/kg, clonal expansion was seen in both CD4+ and CD8+ blood T cells between baseline and week 6. Which antigens the clonally expanded peripheral T cells were specific for was not determined. In partial responders in the 0.1-3.0 mg/kg groups, normalized peripheral clonal expansion was found to be among the lowest, especially among CD8+ T cells. Low levels of normalized T-cell clonal expansion were also seen in some patients who did not respond. After ivuxolimab, more expanded clones were found on average in CD8+ T cells than in CD4+ T cells.

Details on this clone: This receptor's antigen is unknown. It has no much larger one-base neighbor in the sample; base qualities were not kept.

The receptor was derived from an adult with an advanced solid tumor such as melanoma, head and neck, liver or kidney cancer. Recombination connected TRBV5-4 to TRBJ2-7, and TRBD2 matches 8 of the central bases. The sample was CD4+ or CD8+ T cells sorted from blood, taken in a trial of the OX40 agonist ivuxolimab. Here the CDR3 is given as CASSWGAVAGSSYEQYF. The sequence in DNA is TGTGCCAGCAGCTGGGGGGCCGTAGCGGGGAGCTCCTACGAGCAGTACTTC.